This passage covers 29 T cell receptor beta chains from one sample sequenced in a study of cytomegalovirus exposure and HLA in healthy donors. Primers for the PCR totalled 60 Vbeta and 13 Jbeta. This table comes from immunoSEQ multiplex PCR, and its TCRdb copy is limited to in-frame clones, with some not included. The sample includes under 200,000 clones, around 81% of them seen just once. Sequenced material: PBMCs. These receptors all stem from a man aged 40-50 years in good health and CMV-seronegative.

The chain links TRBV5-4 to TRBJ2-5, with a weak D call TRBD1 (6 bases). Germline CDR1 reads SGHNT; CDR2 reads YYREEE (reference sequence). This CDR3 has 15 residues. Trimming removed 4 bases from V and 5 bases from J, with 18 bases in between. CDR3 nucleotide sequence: TGTGCCAGCAGCCCCATAGGGGGTCCTGGGGAGACCCAGTACTTC. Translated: CASSPIGGPGETQYF.

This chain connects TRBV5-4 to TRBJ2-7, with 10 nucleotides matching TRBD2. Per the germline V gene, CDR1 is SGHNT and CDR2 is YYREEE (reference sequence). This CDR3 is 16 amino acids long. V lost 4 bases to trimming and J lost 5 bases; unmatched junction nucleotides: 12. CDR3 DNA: TGTGCCAGCAGCCCAAAGGCTAGTAGCGGGAGGAACGAGCAGTACTTC. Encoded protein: CASSPKASSGRNEQYF.

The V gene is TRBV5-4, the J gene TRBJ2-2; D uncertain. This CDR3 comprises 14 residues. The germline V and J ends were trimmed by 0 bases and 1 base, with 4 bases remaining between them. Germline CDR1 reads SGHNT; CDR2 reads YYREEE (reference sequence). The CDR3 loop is CASSLDGNTGELFF. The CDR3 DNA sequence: TGTGCCAGCAGCTTGGACGGGAACACCGGGGAGCTGTTTTTT.

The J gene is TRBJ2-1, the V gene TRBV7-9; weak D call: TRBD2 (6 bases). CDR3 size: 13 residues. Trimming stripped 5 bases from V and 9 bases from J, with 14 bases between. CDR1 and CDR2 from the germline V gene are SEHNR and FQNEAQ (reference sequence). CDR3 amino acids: CASSLRLVPEQFF. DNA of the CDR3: TGTGCCAGCAGCCTCAGACTAGTCCCTGAGCAGTTCTTC.

This CDR3 reads CASSVGQGLDEQFF. DNA for the CDR3: TGTGCCAGCAGCGTAGGACAGGGGTTAGATGAGCAGTTCTTC. The V and J genes are TRBV7-8 and TRBJ2-1, with 9 bases that match TRBD1. The CDR3 runs 14 residues. Trimming at V came to 5 bases and at J to 8 bases, leaving 7 bases not matched to a gene. Germline V gene sequence: CDR1 SGHVS, CDR2 FQNEAQ.

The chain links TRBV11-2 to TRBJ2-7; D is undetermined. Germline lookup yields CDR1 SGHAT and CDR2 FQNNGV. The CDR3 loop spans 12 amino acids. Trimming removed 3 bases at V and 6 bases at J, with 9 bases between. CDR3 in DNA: TGTGCCAGCAGCTTCACACCCCTCGAGCAGTACTTC. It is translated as CASSFTPLEQYF.

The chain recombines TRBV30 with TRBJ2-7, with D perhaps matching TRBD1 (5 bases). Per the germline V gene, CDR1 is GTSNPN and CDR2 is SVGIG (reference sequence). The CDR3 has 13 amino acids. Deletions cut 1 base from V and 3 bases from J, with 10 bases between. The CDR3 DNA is TGTGCCTGGAGTGGGGGCTGGGGCTACGAGCAGTACTTC. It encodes CAWSGGWGYEQYF.

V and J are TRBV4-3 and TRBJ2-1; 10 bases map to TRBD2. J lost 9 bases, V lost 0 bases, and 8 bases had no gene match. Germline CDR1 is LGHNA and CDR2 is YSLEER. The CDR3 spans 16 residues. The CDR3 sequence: CASSQDSSGGAGEQFF. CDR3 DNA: TGCGCCAGCAGCCAAGATTCCAGCGGGGGGGCTGGTGAGCAGTTCTTC.

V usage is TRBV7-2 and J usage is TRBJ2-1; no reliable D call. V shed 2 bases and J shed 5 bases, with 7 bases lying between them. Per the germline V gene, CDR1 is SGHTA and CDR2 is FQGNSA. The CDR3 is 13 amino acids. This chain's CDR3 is CASSLLENNEQFF. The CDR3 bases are TGTGCCAGCAGCTTACTAGAGAACAATGAGCAGTTCTTC.

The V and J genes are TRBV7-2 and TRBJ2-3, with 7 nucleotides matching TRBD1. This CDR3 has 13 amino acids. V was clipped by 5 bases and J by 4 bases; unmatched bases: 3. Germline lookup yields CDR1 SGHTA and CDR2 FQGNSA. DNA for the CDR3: TGTGCCAGCAGCCGGGACAGTCCAGATACGCAGTATTTT. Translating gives CASSRDSPDTQYF. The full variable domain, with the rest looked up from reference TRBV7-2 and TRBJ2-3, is GAGVSQSPSNKVTEKGKDVELRCDPISGHTALYWYRQSLGQGLEFLIYFQGNSAPDKSGLPSDRFSAERTGGSVSTLTIQRTQQEDSAVYLCASSRDSPDTQYFGPGTRLTVL.

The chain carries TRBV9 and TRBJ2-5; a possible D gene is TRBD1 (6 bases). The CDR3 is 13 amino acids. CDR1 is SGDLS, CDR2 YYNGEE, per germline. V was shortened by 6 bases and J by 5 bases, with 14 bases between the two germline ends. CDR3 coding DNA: TGTGCCAGCACAGCAGGGGTGGGGGAGACCCAGTACTTC. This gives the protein CASTAGVGETQYF.

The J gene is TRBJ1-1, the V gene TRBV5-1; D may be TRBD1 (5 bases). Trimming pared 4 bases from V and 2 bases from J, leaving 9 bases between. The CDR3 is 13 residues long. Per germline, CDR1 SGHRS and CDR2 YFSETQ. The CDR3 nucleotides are TGCGCCAGCAGCCGACAGACCAACACTGAAGCTTTCTTT. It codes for CASSRQTNTEAFF. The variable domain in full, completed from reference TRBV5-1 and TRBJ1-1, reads KAGVTQTPRYLIKTRGQQVTLSCSPISGHRSVSWYQQTPGQGLQFLFEYFSETQRNKGNFPGRFSGRQFSNSRSEMNVSTLELGDSALYLCASSRQTNTEAFFGQGTRLTVV.

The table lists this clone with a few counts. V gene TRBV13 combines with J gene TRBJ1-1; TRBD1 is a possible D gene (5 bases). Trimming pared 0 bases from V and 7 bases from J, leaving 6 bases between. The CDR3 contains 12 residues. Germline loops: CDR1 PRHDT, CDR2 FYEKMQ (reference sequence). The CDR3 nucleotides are TGTGCCAGCAGCTTAGGGGGGGGTGAAGCTTTCTTT. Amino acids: CASSLGGGEAFF.

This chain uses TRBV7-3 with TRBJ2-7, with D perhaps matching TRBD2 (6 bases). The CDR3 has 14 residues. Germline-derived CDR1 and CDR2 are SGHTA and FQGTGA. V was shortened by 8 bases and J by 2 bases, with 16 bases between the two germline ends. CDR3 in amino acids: CASAPGGGTYEQYF. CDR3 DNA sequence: TGTGCCAGCGCCCCCGGGGGTGGCACCTACGAGCAGTACTTC. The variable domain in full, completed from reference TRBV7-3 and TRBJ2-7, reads GAGVSQTPSNKVTEKGKYVELRCDPISGHTALYWYRQSLGQGPEFLIYFQGTGAADDSGLPNDRFFAVRPEGSVSTLKIQRTERGDSAVYLCASAPGGGTYEQYFGPGTRLTVT.

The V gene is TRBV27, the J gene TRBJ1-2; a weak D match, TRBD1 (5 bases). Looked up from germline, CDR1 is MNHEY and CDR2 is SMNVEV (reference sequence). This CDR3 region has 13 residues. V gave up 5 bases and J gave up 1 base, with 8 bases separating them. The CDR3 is CASSQGYNYGYTF. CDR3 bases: TGTGCCAGCAGTCAGGGCTATAACTATGGCTACACCTTC.

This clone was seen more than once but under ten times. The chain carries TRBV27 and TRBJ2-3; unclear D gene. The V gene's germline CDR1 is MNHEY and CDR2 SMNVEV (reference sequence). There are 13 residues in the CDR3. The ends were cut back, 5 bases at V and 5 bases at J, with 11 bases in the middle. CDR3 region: CASSPRYEDTQYF. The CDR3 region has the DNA TGTGCCAGCAGTCCCAGGTATGAAGATACGCAGTATTTT.

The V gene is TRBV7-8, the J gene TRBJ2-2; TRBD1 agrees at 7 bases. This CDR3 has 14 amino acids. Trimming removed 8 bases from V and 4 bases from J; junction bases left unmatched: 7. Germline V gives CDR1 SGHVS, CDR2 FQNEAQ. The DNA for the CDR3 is TGTGCCAGCGGACGGGACAGCGGCACCGGGGAGCTGTTTTTT. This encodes CASGRDSGTGELFF. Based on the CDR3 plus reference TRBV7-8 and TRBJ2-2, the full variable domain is GAGVSQSPRYKVAKRGQDVALRCDPISGHVSLFWYQQALGQGPEFLTYFQNEAQLDKSGLPSDRFFAERPEGSVSTLKIQRTQQEDSAVYLCASGRDSGTGELFFGEGSRLTVL.

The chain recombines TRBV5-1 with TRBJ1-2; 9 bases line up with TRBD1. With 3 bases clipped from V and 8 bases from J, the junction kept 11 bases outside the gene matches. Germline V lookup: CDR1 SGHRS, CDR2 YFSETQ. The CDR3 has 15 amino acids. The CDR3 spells CASSSQTGGGRGYTF. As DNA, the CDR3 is TGCGCCAGCAGCTCACAGACAGGGGGAGGACGCGGCTACACCTTC.

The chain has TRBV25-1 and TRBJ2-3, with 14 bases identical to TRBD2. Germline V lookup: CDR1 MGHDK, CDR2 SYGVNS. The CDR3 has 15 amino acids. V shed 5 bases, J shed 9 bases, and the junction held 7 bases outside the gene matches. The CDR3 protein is CASSSPGLAGATQYF. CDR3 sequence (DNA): TGTGCCAGCAGTTCACCGGGACTAGCGGGGGCCACGCAGTATTTT.

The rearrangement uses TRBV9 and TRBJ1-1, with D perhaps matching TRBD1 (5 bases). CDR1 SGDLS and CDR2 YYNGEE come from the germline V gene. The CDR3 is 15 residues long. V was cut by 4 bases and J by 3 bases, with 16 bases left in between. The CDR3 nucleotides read TGTGCCAGCAGCTTCCAGCGGGGGTTGGACACTGAAGCTTTCTTT. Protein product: CASSFQRGLDTEAFF.

CDR3 DNA sequence: TGCGCCAGCAGCCAAGAGGGAGGGACAGGGGGCACCGGGGAGCTGTTTTTT. It specifies CASSQEGGTGGTGELFF. The chain combines TRBV4-3 with TRBJ2-2; TRBD1 matches 11 bases. Losses at the gene ends were 0 bases for V and 4 bases for J; bases not matched to a gene: 4. Germline CDR1 is LGHNA and CDR2 is YSLEER. The CDR3 loop spans 17 amino acids.

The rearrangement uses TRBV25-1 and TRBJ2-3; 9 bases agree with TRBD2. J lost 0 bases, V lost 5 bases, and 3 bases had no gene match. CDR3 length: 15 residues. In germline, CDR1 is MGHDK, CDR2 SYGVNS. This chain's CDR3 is CASSKRGVSTDTQYF. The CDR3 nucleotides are TGTGCCAGCAGTAAGCGGGGGGTTAGCACAGATACGCAGTATTTT.

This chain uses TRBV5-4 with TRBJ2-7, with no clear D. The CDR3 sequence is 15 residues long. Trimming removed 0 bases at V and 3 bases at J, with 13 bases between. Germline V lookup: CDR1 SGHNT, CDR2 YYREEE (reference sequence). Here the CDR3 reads CASSLGQDLVYEQYF. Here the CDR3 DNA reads TGTGCCAGCAGCTTGGGCCAGGATTTGGTCTACGAGCAGTACTTC.

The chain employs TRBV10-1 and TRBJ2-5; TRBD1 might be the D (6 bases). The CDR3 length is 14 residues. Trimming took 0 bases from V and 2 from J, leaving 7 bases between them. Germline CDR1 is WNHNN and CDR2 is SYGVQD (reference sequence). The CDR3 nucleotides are TGCGCCAGCAGTGAGTCGGGGGCTCAAGAGACCCAGTACTTC. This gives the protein CASSESGAQETQYF.

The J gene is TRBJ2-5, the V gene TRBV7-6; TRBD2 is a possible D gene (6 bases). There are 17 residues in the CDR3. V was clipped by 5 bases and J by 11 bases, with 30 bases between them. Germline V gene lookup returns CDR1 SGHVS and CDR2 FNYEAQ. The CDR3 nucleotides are TGTGCCAGCAGCCCCCGAATGTGGGGGACTTCGGGACTGGAGCAGTACTTC. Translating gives CASSPRMWGTSGLEQYF.

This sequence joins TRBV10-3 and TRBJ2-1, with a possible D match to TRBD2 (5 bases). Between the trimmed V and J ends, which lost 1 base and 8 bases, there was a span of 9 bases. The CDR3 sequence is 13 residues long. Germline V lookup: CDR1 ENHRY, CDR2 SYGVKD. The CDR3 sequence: CAISEWSRDEQFF. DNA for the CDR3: TGTGCCATCAGTGAGTGGTCGCGGGATGAGCAGTTCTTC.

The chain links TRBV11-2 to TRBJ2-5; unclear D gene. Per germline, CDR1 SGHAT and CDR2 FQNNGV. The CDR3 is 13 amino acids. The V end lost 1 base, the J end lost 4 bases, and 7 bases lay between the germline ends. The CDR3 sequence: CASSLVPLETQYF. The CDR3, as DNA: TGTGCCAGCAGCTTAGTCCCTTTAGAGACCCAGTACTTC.

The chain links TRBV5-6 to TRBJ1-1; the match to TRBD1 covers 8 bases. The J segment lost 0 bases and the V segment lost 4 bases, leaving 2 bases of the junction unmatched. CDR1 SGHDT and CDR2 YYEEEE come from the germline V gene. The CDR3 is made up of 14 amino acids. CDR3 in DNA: TGTGCCAGCAGCCGGGACAGGATGAACACTGAAGCTTTCTTT. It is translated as CASSRDRMNTEAFF. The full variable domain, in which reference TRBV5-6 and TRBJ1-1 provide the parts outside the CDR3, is DAGVTQSPTHLIKTRGQQVTLRCSPKSGHDTVSWYQQALGQGPQFIFQYYEEEERQRGNFPDRFSGHQFPNYSSELNVNALLLGDSALYLCASSRDRMNTEAFFGQGTRLTVV.

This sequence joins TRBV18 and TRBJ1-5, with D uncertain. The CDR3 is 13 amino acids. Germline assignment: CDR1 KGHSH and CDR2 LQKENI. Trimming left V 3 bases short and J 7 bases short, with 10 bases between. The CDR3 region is CASSPEALQPQHF. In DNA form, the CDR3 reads TGTGCCAGCTCACCCGAAGCCCTCCAGCCCCAGCATTTT.